The next 24 T cell receptor beta chains were all read from a single sample in a study of T cells after somatic rescue of genetic block. Sequencing used immunoSEQ multiplex PCR; TCRdb keeps in-frame clones, though not all of them. The sample lists 70,000 to 95,000 clones, around 90% seen once, with more than 1.5% in the top ten. The sample was peripheral blood mononuclear cells (PBMCs). The origin of the receptors is a woman between 18 and 30 years old.

This chain links TRBV2 with TRBJ1-4, with 9 bases identical to TRBD1. This CDR3 comprises 17 residues. V shed 4 bases and J 4 bases; nucleotides not matched to a gene: 10. From germline, CDR1 is SNHLY and CDR2 FYNNEI. CDR3 amino acids: CASSGRDRDSRNEKLFF. In DNA form, the CDR3 reads TGTGCCAGCAGTGGCCGGGACAGGGACTCGCGTAATGAAAAACTGTTTTTT.

The rearrangement joins TRBV28 to TRBJ2-7; TRBD2 matches at 7 bases. Unmatched junction bases numbered 5, after V lost 5 bases and J lost 1 base. The CDR3 is 14 residues long. Germline CDR1 reads MDHEN; CDR2 reads SYDVKM. The CDR3 loop is CASSLGTKSYEQYF. CDR3 DNA: TGTGCCAGCAGTCTAGGGACTAAGTCCTACGAGCAGTACTTC.

In the case of this clone: The junction differs from germline at one of its ends, possibly a read error. The chain has TRBV7-8 and TRBJ2-7; 8 bases are shared with TRBD2. Germline assignment: CDR1 SGHVS and CDR2 FQNEAQ. The CDR3 contains 13 residues. CDR3 nucleotide sequence: TGTGCCAGCAGCCCAGCGGGAGTGGGAGCCGCTAACTTC. Translating gives CASSPAGVGAANF. The whole variable domain, filled in from reference TRBV7-8 and TRBJ2-7, reads GAGVSQSPRYKVAKRGQDVALRCDPISGHVSLFWYQQALGQGPEFLTYFQNEAQLDKSGLPSDRFFAERPEGSVSTLKIQRTQQEDSAVYLCASSPAGVGAANFGPGTRLTVT.

The gene calls are TRBV28 and TRBJ1-2; 7 bases agree with TRBD1. The CDR3 length is 13 residues. Germline assignment: CDR1 MDHEN and CDR2 SYDVKM. V shed 6 bases and J 4 bases; nucleotides not matched to a gene: 5. The CDR3 DNA is TGTGCCAGCAGACCTGGACAGGTCTATGGCTACACCTTC. Translating gives CASRPGQVYGYTF.

The chain is built from TRBV6-8 and TRBJ2-3; 8 bases are a match to TRBD1. There are 16 residues in the CDR3. J gave up 4 bases and V 2 bases, and 8 bases lay outside the gene matches. Germline loops: CDR1 MNHGY, CDR2 SAAAGT. CDR3 sequence: CASSYHKDREADTQYF. The DNA for the CDR3 is TGTGCCAGCAGTTACCACAAGGACAGGGAGGCAGATACGCAGTATTTT.

This chain joins TRBV27 and TRBJ1-1, with D possibly matching TRBD1 (6 bases). Trimming shortened V by 0 bases and J by 8 bases, and 19 bases separated the two germline ends. Germline loops: CDR1 MNHEY, CDR2 SMNVEV (reference sequence). This CDR3 contains 16 residues. The CDR3 nucleotides read TGTGCCAGCAGTTTATCCCCAACAGGGAGCCCCCCAGAAGCTTTCTTT. Translating gives CASSLSPTGSPPEAFF.

The rearrangement joins TRBV6-1 to TRBJ2-7; D is unresolved. Trimming removed 8 bases from V and 2 bases from J, with 10 bases in between. The CDR3 spans 12 residues. CDR1 and CDR2 (germline): MNHNS, SASEGT. The CDR3, as DNA: TGTGCCAGCGCTCGTAGGGCCTACGAGCAGTACTTC. This gives the protein CASARRAYEQYF.

The genes are TRBV7-8 and TRBJ2-7; a weak D match, TRBD2 (6 bases). Germline V gene data show CDR1 as SGHVS and CDR2 as FQNEAQ. The CDR3 has 16 residues. Trimming stripped 5 bases from V and 0 bases from J, with 17 bases between. For the CDR3, the DNA is TGTGCCAGCAGCGCCACTATCCGGGAGAGCTCCTACGAGCAGTACTTC. This gives the protein CASSATIRESSYEQYF.

The chain has TRBV6-6 and TRBJ1-1; 9 nucleotides match TRBD1. The CDR3 spans 16 residues. Germline assignment: CDR1 MNHNY and CDR2 SVGAGI (reference sequence). V shed 5 bases, J shed 3 bases, and the junction held 10 bases outside the gene matches. The CDR3 region has the DNA TGTGCCAGCAGTAACATACCGGGACAGGGAGACACTGAAGCTTTCTTT. This translates into CASSNIPGQGDTEAFF.

The chain couples TRBV7-6 to TRBJ2-7; TRBD2 matches at 13 bases. The germline gives CDR1 SGHVS, CDR2 FNYEAQ. The V segment lost 5 bases and the J segment 5 bases; nucleotides outside the gene matches: 9. The CDR3 contains 16 residues. CDR3 residues: CASSGSGTSGKDEQYF. The CDR3, as DNA: TGTGCCAGCAGCGGGAGCGGGACTAGCGGGAAAGACGAGCAGTACTTC.

DNA for the CDR3: TGTGCCAGCAACCGAAGTTGGGGGCTCGGTCAGCCCCAGCATTTT. The encoded protein is CASNRSWGLGQPQHF. The chain links TRBV6-1 to TRBJ1-5; D may be TRBD1 (6 bases). The CDR3 has 15 residues. V was trimmed by 7 bases and J by 6 bases, leaving 19 bases between them. CDR1 is MNHNS, CDR2 SASEGT, per germline.

V and J are TRBV28 and TRBJ2-7; D tentatively fits TRBD1 or TRBD2 (6 bases each). Germline assignment: CDR1 MDHEN and CDR2 SYDVKM. CDR3 size: 13 residues. The ends were cut back, 8 bases at V and 4 bases at J, with 15 bases in the middle. Here the CDR3 DNA reads TGTGCCAGCGGTGAGGGGGGCAGATACGAGCAGTACTTC. As protein: CASGEGGRYEQYF.

This rearrangement joins TRBV19 to TRBJ2-1; 11 bases map to TRBD1. Germline V gene data show CDR1 as LNHDA and CDR2 as SQIVND (reference sequence). This CDR3 comprises 16 residues. The junction had 9 bases not matched to a gene; V was cut back by 3 bases and J by 8 bases. The chain's CDR3 is CASSIFGTGGSDEQFF. The CDR3 nucleotides are TGTGCCAGTAGTATTTTCGGGACAGGGGGTTCGGATGAGCAGTTCTTC.

The gene calls are TRBV28 and TRBJ2-2; D gene ambiguous. The CDR3 is 15 residues long. Germline V gene lookup returns CDR1 MDHEN and CDR2 SYDVKM. V dropped 5 bases and J dropped 1 base, with 11 bases sitting between them. The CDR3 bases are TGTGCCAGCAGTCTTCATGGGATGAACACCGGGGAGCTGTTTTTT. Encoded protein: CASSLHGMNTGELFF.

This clone has a single count. The rearrangement links TRBV29-1 to TRBJ1-2; D is undetermined. V was cut by 4 bases and J by 3 bases, with 12 bases left in between. CDR3 length: 13 amino acids. Germline loops: CDR1 SQVTM, CDR2 ANQGSEA. The chain's CDR3 is CSVAEPRDYGYTF. The CDR3 nucleotides are TGCAGCGTTGCTGAGCCAAGGGACTATGGCTACACCTTC.

This chain uses TRBV28 with TRBJ2-2; no clear D gene. The V end was cut by 6 bases, the J end by 1 base, with 6 bases between. Germline-derived CDR1 and CDR2 are MDHEN and SYDVKM. The CDR3 covers 13 residues. The CDR3 is CASSGVNTGELFF. For the CDR3, the DNA is TGTGCCAGCAGCGGAGTGAACACCGGGGAGCTGTTTTTT.

This clone was picked up one time. The chain links TRBV25-1 to TRBJ2-5; a possible D gene is TRBD2 (6 bases). Trimming pared 3 bases from V and 4 bases from J, leaving 21 bases between. In germline, CDR1 is MGHDK, CDR2 SYGVNS. The CDR3 has 17 residues. The CDR3 region is CASSEGYPGRRGETQYF. The CDR3, as DNA: TGTGCCAGCAGTGAGGGGTACCCGGGCCGGAGGGGAGAGACCCAGTACTTC. Full variable domain (rest looked up from reference TRBV25-1 and TRBJ2-5): EADIYQTPRYLVIGTGKKITLECSQTMGHDKMYWYQQDPGMELHLIHYSYGVNSTEKGDLSSESTVSRIRTEHFPLTLESARPSHTSQYLCASSEGYPGRRGETQYFGPGTRLLVL.

The CDR3 DNA reads as TGTGCCAGCAGCCGCATGGACACTGAAGCTTTCTTT. Translating it yields CASSRMDTEAFF. The chain is built from TRBV6-6 and TRBJ1-1; D unresolved. Trimming left V 6 bases short and J 3 bases short, with 8 bases between. The CDR3 is 12 amino acids. Per germline, CDR1 MNHNY and CDR2 SVGAGI (reference sequence).

This sequence joins TRBV10-3 and TRBJ1-5; a weak D match, TRBD1 (6 bases). Deletions cut 0 bases from V and 7 bases from J, with 16 bases between. Germline V CDR1 and CDR2: ENHRY, SYGVKD. This CDR3 comprises 16 residues. The CDR3 protein is CAISESTRGGGQPQHF. The CDR3 DNA follows: TGTGCCATCAGTGAGTCGACACGGGGAGGGGGACAGCCCCAGCATTTT.

The chain employs TRBV28 and TRBJ1-5; TRBD1 aligns across 7 bases. CDR3 length: 16 residues. With 3 bases clipped from V and 4 bases from J, the junction kept 9 bases outside the gene matches. Germline V gives CDR1 MDHEN, CDR2 SYDVKM. This chain's CDR3 is CASSFSGSGGNQPQHF. The CDR3, as DNA: TGTGCCAGCAGTTTTTCGGGATCAGGGGGGAATCAGCCCCAGCATTTT.

The chain combines TRBV4-1 with TRBJ2-5; D is perhaps TRBD1 or TRBD2 (5 bases each). With the DNA end fitting TRBJ2-7 better, the J assignment may be wrong. Germline CDR1 reads MGHRA; CDR2 reads YSYEKL. The CDR3 is 15 amino acids. CDR3 nucleotide sequence: TGCGCCAGCAGCCAAGACCGGGGCCGTACCTACGAGCAGTACTTC. It specifies CASSQDRGRTYEQYF.

The chain employs TRBV4-3 and TRBJ2-7; D tentatively reads TRBD1 or TRBD2 (5 bases each). CDR1 is LGHNA, CDR2 YSLEER, per germline. The CDR3 contains 14 residues. V was cut by 0 bases and J by 7 bases, with 13 bases left in between. DNA of the CDR3: TGCGCCAGCAGCCAAGATAAGGTGAGGGGAGAGCAGTACTTC. Protein sequence: CASSQDKVRGEQYF.

The rearrangement joins TRBV6-6 to TRBJ2-2; TRBD2 matches 9 bases. Germline V gene data show CDR1 as MNHNY and CDR2 as SVGAGI (reference sequence). This CDR3 is built from 16 residues. Losses at the gene ends were 8 bases for V and 6 bases for J; bases not matched to a gene: 13. CDR3 DNA: TGTGCCAGCGCTGGTAGCGGGGGAGCGGGGGCCGGGGAGCTGTTTTTT. This sequence encodes CASAGSGGAGAGELFF.

CDR3 amino acids: CASSFLGPGGRGRDNTEAFF. CDR3 in DNA: TGTGCCAGCAGTTTTCTTGGGCCTGGGGGAAGGGGGCGGGATAACACTGAAGCTTTCTTT. The chain employs TRBV28 and TRBJ1-1; 7 bases fit TRBD1. Germline-derived CDR1 and CDR2 are MDHEN and SYDVKM. J was trimmed by 2 bases and V by 3 bases; bases with no gene match: 21. The CDR3 totals 20 residues.